A single sample gave rise to the 32 T cell receptor beta chains below, sequenced in a study of human T cells and chemical hapten exposure. Indicated time point: healthy volunteer bleed at 2 weeks. Someone pulled total RNA out of unfractionated whole blood. MiXCR, run by TCRdb on the RACE reads, gives a single entry per CDR3 protein. The sample has tens of thousands of distinct CDR3 sequences, almost 4.5% seen once. The source material was whole blood. These receptors were obtained from a human donor in good health. Some clones in this sample may be carry-over from other donors' samples.

This chain joins TRBV4-1 and TRBJ1-5; D is uncertain. The CDR3 sequence is 15 residues long. The germline V and J ends were trimmed by 3 bases and 0 bases, with 9 bases remaining between them. CDR1 MGHRA and CDR2 YSYEKL come from the germline V gene. The CDR3 coding sequence is TGCGCCAGCAGCCAGGAACCTTATAGCAATCAGCCCCAGCATTTT. Its protein is CASSQEPYSNQPQHF.

This clonotype was observed at least ten times. The chain carries TRBV29-1 and TRBJ2-1; possibly TRBD2 for D (6 bases). There are 14 residues in the CDR3. V lost 6 bases and J 2 bases, leaving 14 bases between the germline ends. CDR1 is SQVTM, CDR2 ANQGSEA, per germline. The CDR3 spells CSVNRDLAYNEQFF. The CDR3 DNA reads TGCAGCGTAAACCGGGACTTAGCCTACAATGAGCAGTTCTTC.

The table lists this clonotype with many counts. This sequence joins TRBV28 and TRBJ1-4; D gene ambiguous. The germline gives CDR1 MDHEN, CDR2 SYDVKM. CDR3 length equals 14 residues. V was cut by 8 bases and J by 3 bases, with 13 bases left in between. CDR3 protein: CASYPGTSNEKLFF. In DNA, the CDR3 is TGTGCCAGCTATCCGGGCACCTCTAATGAAAAACTGTTTTTT.

This clonotype came up many times. The chain recombines TRBV21-1 with TRBJ2-1; the table's TRBD1 call for D was not verified on the DNA. TRBV21-1 constitutes a pseudogene. The CDR3 spans 15 residues. Here the CDR3 DNA reads TGTGCCAGCAGCAGCCGGGACAGACAAAACGATGAGCAGTTCTTC. Translating it yields CASSSRDRQNDEQFF.

As regards this clonotype: The junction does not match germline at one end; this may be a read error. This sequence joins TRBV28 and TRBJ2-6, with 7 bases matching TRBD1. The germline gives CDR1 MDHEN, CDR2 SYDVKM. The CDR3 extends over 19 amino acids. Here the CDR3 reads CASSLARARQGSWANVLTF. CDR3 nucleotide sequence: TGTGCCAGCAGTTTAGCCCGCGCCCGACAGGGCTCTTGGGCCAACGTCCTGACTTTC.

This clonotype showed up many times. This chain connects TRBV6-5 to TRBJ2-1, with 14 bases aligning to TRBD2. Germline CDR1 is MNHEY and CDR2 is SVGAGI. The junction had 2 bases not matched to a gene; V was cut back by 0 bases and J by 7 bases. The length of the CDR3 is 16 residues. The chain's CDR3 is CASSYSGTSGSNEQFF. CDR3 sequence (DNA): TGTGCCAGCAGTTACTCCGGGACTAGCGGGAGTAATGAGCAGTTCTTC.

This clonotype showed up many times. The chain recombines TRBV3-1 with TRBJ2-7; 10 nucleotides align to TRBD2. The germline gives CDR1 LGHDT, CDR2 YNNKEL (reference sequence). J was trimmed by 3 bases and V by 4 bases; bases with no gene match: 3. The CDR3 runs 14 residues. The CDR3 is CASSPASGSYEQYF. CDR3 nucleotides: TGTGCCAGCAGCCCCGCTAGCGGGAGCTACGAGCAGTACTTC.

This clonotype was detected ten times or more. The chain is built from TRBV5-1 and TRBJ2-3; unclear D gene. The CDR3 is 15 residues long. The V gene lost 2 bases and the J gene lost 1 base, with 11 bases spanning the gap. Per germline, CDR1 SGHRS and CDR2 YFSETQ. The CDR3 coding sequence is TGCGCCAGCAGCTTTATCGCGTTGGGCACAGATACGCAGTATTTT. This codes for CASSFIALGTDTQYF.

The rearrangement uses TRBV6-1 and TRBJ1-4; 7 bases agree with TRBD1. V was clipped by 6 bases and J by 0 bases; unmatched bases: 4. CDR3 length: 15 residues. The V gene's germline CDR1 is MNHNS and CDR2 SASEGT. In nucleotides, the CDR3 is TGTGCCAGCAGGCTTGGACAGGCAACTAATGAAAAACTGTTTTTT. This encodes CASRLGQATNEKLFF.

This clonotype was seen many times. This rearrangement joins TRBV5-1 to TRBJ2-7; D is possibly TRBD1 (7 bases). This CDR3 spans 14 amino acids. Germline-derived CDR1 and CDR2 are SGHRS and YFSETQ. Trimming cost V 1 base and J 7 bases, with 15 bases left between them. The CDR3 reads CASSLRAGQQEQYF. In DNA, the CDR3 is TGCGCCAGCAGCTTGAGGGCGGGACAGCAAGAGCAGTACTTC.

This clonotype has ten or more counts. The rearrangement uses TRBV7-6 and TRBJ2-2; 7 bases fit TRBD2. CDR3 size: 14 residues. V was pared by 1 base and J by 6 bases, with 2 bases of the junction left unmatched. CDR1 and CDR2 (germline): SGHVS, FNYEAQ. The CDR3 protein is CASSLDGGAGELFF. Here the CDR3 DNA reads TGTGCCAGCAGCTTAGATGGGGGGGCCGGGGAGCTGTTTTTT.

Many counts were recorded for this clonotype. This sequence joins TRBV6-1 and TRBJ2-5, with a weak D call TRBD1 (5 bases). This CDR3 region has 15 residues. V was pared by 0 bases and J by 5 bases, with 13 bases between. CDR1 is MNHNS and CDR2 is SASEGT in the germline V gene. The CDR3 nucleotides are TGTGCCAGCAGTGAAGCGACAGCGTGGGGTGAGACCCAGTACTTC. Translation: CASSEATAWGETQYF.

This clonotype was counted a few times. At one of its ends the junction is not consistent with the germline gene, which may arise from a read error. The V gene is TRBV7-7, the J gene TRBJ2-3; D may be TRBD1 (5 bases). Germline V gene data show CDR1 as SSHAT and CDR2 as FNYEAQ (reference sequence). The CDR3 covers 16 residues. CDR3 region: CASSPIGAGPTDTQYF. The CDR3 nucleotides read TGTGCTAGCAGCCCCATTGGAGCAGGGCCCACAGATACGCAGTATTTT.

This clonotype was seen many times. V and J are TRBV6-5 and TRBJ2-5; TRBD2 agrees at 13 bases. Germline V lookup: CDR1 MNHEY, CDR2 SVGAGI. Trimming at V came to 6 bases and at J to 6 bases, leaving 4 bases not matched to a gene. The CDR3 consists of 14 residues. The DNA of the CDR3 is TGTGCCAGCAGGGGACTAGCGGGAAGGAAGACCCAGTACTTC. It translates to CASRGLAGRKTQYF.

This clonotype was counted many times. The chain combines TRBV27 with TRBJ1-6, with 9 bases lining up with TRBD1. CDR1 MNHEY and CDR2 SMNVEV come from the germline V gene (reference sequence). The CDR3 is made up of 18 amino acids. The junction had 17 bases not matched to a gene; V was cut back by 6 bases and J by 8 bases. The CDR3 loop is CASRKTGQGTDLDSPLHF. CDR3 DNA sequence: TGTGCCAGCAGAAAAACAGGACAGGGGACAGACTTGGATTCACCCCTCCACTTT.

J is TRBJ1-5 and V is TRBV20-1, with 10 bases that match TRBD1. CDR3 length: 18 residues. The V and J ends lost 3 bases and 1 base, in that order; junction bases with no gene match: 12. The germline V gene has CDR1 DFQATT and CDR2 SNEGSKA (reference sequence). The CDR3 DNA reads as TGCAGTGCTAGTTTGACGGGACAGGGGAGTCAAAGCAATCAGCCCCAGCATTTT. This translates into CSASLTGQGSQSNQPQHF.

This clonotype was observed many times. The chain joins TRBV5-1 to TRBJ2-7; D unresolved. Germline-derived CDR1 and CDR2 are SGHRS and YFSETQ. V lost 1 base to trimming and J lost 2 bases, with 7 bases between them. The CDR3 extends over 13 amino acids. This CDR3 reads CASSLTPTYEQYF. The DNA for the CDR3 is TGCGCCAGCAGCTTGACACCAACCTACGAGCAGTACTTC. Full variable domain (outside the CDR3, taken from reference TRBV5-1 and TRBJ2-7): KAGVTQTPRYLIKTRGQQVTLSCSPISGHRSVSWYQQTPGQGLQFLFEYFSETQRNKGNFPGRFSGRQFSNSRSEMNVSTLELGDSALYLCASSLTPTYEQYFGPGTRLTVT.

This clonotype was seen ten or more times. The chain links TRBV20-1 to TRBJ1-5; D is ambiguous. The length of the CDR3 is 14 residues. Per the germline V gene, CDR1 is DFQATT and CDR2 is SNEGSKA (reference sequence). Trimming removed 7 bases at V and 2 bases at J, with 15 bases between. The CDR3 DNA reads TGCAGTGGGTCCGATCCGAGGCGCAATCAGCCCCAGCATTTT. Translated, it gives CSGSDPRRNQPQHF.

This chain's CDR3 is CASSLAAPYTQYF. Here the CDR3 DNA reads TGTGCCAGCAGTTTAGCAGCCCCTTATACGCAGTATTTT. This rearrangement joins TRBV12-3 or TRBV12-4 to TRBJ2-3; D is ambiguous. The CDR3 is 13 amino acids. Trimming took 0 bases from V and 7 from J, leaving 8 bases between them.

The chain links TRBV27 to TRBJ1-2; the D is unclear. The V end was cut by 0 bases, the J end by 2 bases, with 7 bases between. This CDR3 is built from 14 residues. Germline CDR1 is MNHEY and CDR2 is SMNVEV (reference sequence). DNA for the CDR3: TGTGCCAGCAGTTTATCGAGTCTGAACTATGGCTACACCTTC. It yields the protein CASSLSSLNYGYTF.

The chain has TRBV7-3 and TRBJ2-7, with D possibly TRBD1 on 5 matching bases. Looked up from germline, CDR1 is SGHTA and CDR2 is FQGTGA. Trimming took 3 bases from V and 2 from J, leaving 8 bases between them. The CDR3 has 13 amino acids. CDR3 sequence (DNA): TGTGCCAGCAGCTTGGACATCGCCTACGAGCAGTACTTC. It yields the protein CASSLDIAYEQYF.

This clonotype was found many times. The chain is built from TRBV25-1 and TRBJ2-3, with 9 nucleotides matching TRBD2. The trim removed 3 bases at V and 6 bases at J, leaving 16 bases unmatched. This CDR3 has 18 residues. Germline V gives CDR1 MGHDK, CDR2 SYGVNS. CDR3 protein: CASSDHDSGSRLLDTQYF. DNA of the CDR3: TGTGCCAGCAGTGACCACGATAGCGGGAGCCGTTTATTGGATACGCAGTATTTT. Drawing the rest from reference TRBV25-1 and TRBJ2-3, the complete variable domain is EADIYQTPRYLVIGTGKKITLECSQTMGHDKMYWYQQDPGMELHLIHYSYGVNSTEKGDLSSESTVSRIRTEHFPLTLESARPSHTSQYLCASSDHDSGSRLLDTQYFGPGTRLTVL.

The V gene is TRBV18, the J gene TRBJ2-3; maybe TRBD1 (6 bases). The CDR3 loop spans 15 amino acids. Germline CDR1 KGHSH, CDR2 LQKENI. The V end was cut by 6 bases, the J end by 0 bases, with 13 bases between. CDR3 coding DNA: TGTGCCAGCTCGAGACAGGTGGTGAGCACAGATACGCAGTATTTT. This sequence encodes CASSRQVVSTDTQYF.

This clonotype was counted at least ten times. The chain recombines TRBV29-1 with TRBJ1-2; D is perhaps TRBD1 (6 bases). The CDR3 totals 12 residues. Germline CDR1 SQVTM, CDR2 ANQGSEA. V lost 4 bases, J lost 10 bases, and 16 bases lay in between. CDR3 region: CSVGGGRDTYTF. The DNA for the CDR3 is TGCAGCGTTGGGGGGGGACGGGACACCTACACCTTC.

Regarding this clonotype: A much larger clone differs by one base, so this may be a read error. The rearrangement uses TRBV25-1 and TRBJ1-4, with D perhaps TRBD1 (6 bases). Germline V gene data show CDR1 as MGHDK and CDR2 as SYGVNS. V lost 8 bases and J 10 bases, leaving 20 bases between the germline ends. CDR3 length: 14 amino acids. The CDR3 reads CASAMRGEGGKLFF. CDR3 nucleotide sequence: TGTGCCAGCGCTATGAGAGGGGAGGGGGGAAAACTGTTTTTT.

This clonotype has ten or more counts. The V call is TRBV3-1, the J call TRBJ1-1; D unresolved. Trimming shortened V by 1 base and J by 0 bases, and 12 bases separated the two germline ends. The CDR3 runs to 16 residues. Germline CDR1 LGHDT, CDR2 YNNKEL (reference sequence). CDR3 nucleotides: TGTGCCAGCAGCCAAGTCCAGCCGCAAATGAACACTGAAGCTTTCTTT. It encodes CASSQVQPQMNTEAFF.

This clonotype was counted at least ten times. The chain uses TRBV12-3 or TRBV12-4 and TRBJ2-7; 8 positions agree with TRBD2. This CDR3 spans 15 amino acids. The ends lost 6 bases at V and 4 bases at J; junction bases unmatched: 11. DNA of the CDR3: TGTGCCAGCAGCCCGCCGGGGAGCGGGAGATACGAGCAGTACTTC. Its protein product is CASSPPGSGRYEQYF.

A note on this clonotype: An end of the junction does not agree with germline; a read error may underlie this. The rearrangement uses TRBV5-1 and TRBJ2-3, with TRBD2 as a possible D gene (5 bases). This CDR3 is 14 amino acids long. Looked up from germline, CDR1 is SGHRS and CDR2 is YFSETQ. CDR3 coding DNA: TGCGCCGGCAGCTTGGAGGCCAGATCAGATACGCAGTATTTT. Its protein product is CAGSLEARSDTQYF.

The sample holds many counts of this clonotype. The genes are TRBV18 and TRBJ1-3; D perhaps matches TRBD1 (6 bases). The V and J ends lost 0 bases and 0 bases respectively, with 9 bases between them. Germline-derived CDR1 and CDR2 are KGHSH and LQKENI. CDR3 length equals 16 residues. The CDR3 sequence: CASSPPGTISGNTIYF. The CDR3 DNA reads as TGTGCCAGCTCACCACCGGGGACAATCTCTGGAAACACCATATATTTT.

This clonotype has at least ten counts. The chain couples TRBV11-2 to TRBJ1-2; D unresolved. Germline V gene sequence: CDR1 SGHAT, CDR2 FQNNGV. With 4 bases removed from V and 5 bases from J, the gap between germline ends came to 17 bases. The CDR3 totals 15 residues. CDR3 DNA: TGTGCCAGCAGCTCCCTGCGGGAGGATTTTTATGGCTACACCTTC. Encoded protein: CASSSLREDFYGYTF.

This clonotype came up many times. The chain carries TRBV12-3 or TRBV12-4 and TRBJ1-1, with unresolved D. The CDR3 covers 13 residues. The ends were cut back, 6 bases at V and 1 base at J, with 9 bases in the middle. The CDR3 region is CASRVGENTEAFF. In DNA, the CDR3 is TGTGCCAGCAGGGTCGGAGAGAACACTGAAGCTTTCTTT.

This chain joins TRBV24-1 and TRBJ2-7, with a tentative D call TRBD1 (6 bases). The germline V gene encodes CDR1 KGHDR and CDR2 SFDVKD. This CDR3 comprises 12 residues. With 4 bases removed from V and 6 bases from J, the gap between germline ends came to 9 bases. CDR3 DNA sequence: TGTGCCACCAGTGACAGGGGACGCGAGCAGTACTTC. Amino acids: CATSDRGREQYF.